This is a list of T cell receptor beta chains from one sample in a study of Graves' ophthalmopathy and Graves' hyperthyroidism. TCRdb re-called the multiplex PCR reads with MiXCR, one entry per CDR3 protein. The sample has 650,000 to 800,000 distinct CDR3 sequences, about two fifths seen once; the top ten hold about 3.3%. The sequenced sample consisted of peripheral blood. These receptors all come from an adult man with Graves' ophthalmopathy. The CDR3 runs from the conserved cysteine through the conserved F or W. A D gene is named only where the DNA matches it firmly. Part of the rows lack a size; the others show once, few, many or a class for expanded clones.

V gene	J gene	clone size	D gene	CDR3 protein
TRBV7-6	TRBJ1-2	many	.	CASSSRRGSDYGYTF
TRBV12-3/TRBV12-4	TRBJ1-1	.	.	CASSSVGASPEAFF
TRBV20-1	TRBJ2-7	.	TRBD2	CSARDLAGSSYEQYF
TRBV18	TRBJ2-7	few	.	CASSRQEGSEQYF
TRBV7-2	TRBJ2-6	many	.	CASSRDLSGANVLTF
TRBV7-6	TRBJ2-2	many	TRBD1	CASSEGAGYTGELFF
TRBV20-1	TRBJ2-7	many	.	CSARPRDSYEQYF
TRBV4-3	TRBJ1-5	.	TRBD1	CASSRLPRGTEARQPQHF
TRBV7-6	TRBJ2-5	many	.	CASSLEASAGYQETQYF
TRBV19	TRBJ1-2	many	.	CASSIETGSHGYTF
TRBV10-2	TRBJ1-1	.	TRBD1	CAGGQGIDRGEAFF
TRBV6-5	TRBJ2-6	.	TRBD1	CASSDGQGSSGANVLTF
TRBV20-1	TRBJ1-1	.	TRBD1	CSARGDRGDTEAFF
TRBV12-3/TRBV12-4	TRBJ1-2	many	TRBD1	CASTLSDRAYGYTF
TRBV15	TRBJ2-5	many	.	CATSIFGVEETQYF
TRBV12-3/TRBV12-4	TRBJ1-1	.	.	CASSPRRGSTEAFF
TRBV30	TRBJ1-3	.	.	CAWSKGPSGNTIYF
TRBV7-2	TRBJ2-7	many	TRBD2	CASSSRPGLAGGEQYF
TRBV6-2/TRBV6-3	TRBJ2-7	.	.	CASSIIKYEQYF
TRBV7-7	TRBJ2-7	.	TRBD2	CASSPFGHSGAYEQYF
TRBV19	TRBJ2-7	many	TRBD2	CASSVAGGVYEQYF
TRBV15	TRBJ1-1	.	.	CATSRDRGERASAEDFF
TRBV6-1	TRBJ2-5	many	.	CASSEVWVIGQETQYF
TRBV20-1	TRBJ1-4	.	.	CSARGIYLEGARNWNEKLFF
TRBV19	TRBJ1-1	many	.	CASLPEATMNTEAFF
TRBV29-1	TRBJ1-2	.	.	CSVESGYTF
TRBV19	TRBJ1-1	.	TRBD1	CASTSLGTAEAFF
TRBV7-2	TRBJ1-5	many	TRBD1	CASSLVDRGYQPQHF
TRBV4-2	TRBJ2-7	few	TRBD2	CASSPAVAGVSSYEQYF
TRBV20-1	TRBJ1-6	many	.	CSARQGPYNSPLHF
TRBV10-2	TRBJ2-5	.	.	CASSDSGGETQYF
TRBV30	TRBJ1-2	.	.	CAWSGTLKNYGYTF
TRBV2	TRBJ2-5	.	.	CASSVGDRASGRGKETQYF
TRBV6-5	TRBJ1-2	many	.	CASSYSATVQGYTF
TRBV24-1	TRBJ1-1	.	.	CATGGRRDTEAFF
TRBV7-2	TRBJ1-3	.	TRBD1	CASSLEAGGRNTIYF
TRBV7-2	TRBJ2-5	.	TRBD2	CASSLAGRVEETQYF
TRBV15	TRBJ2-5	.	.	CATSSPRTGVETQYF
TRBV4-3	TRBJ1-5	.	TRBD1	CASSQERTGVQPQHF
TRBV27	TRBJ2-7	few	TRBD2	CATSGGQEQYF
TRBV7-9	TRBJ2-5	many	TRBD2	CASSALAGAQETQYF
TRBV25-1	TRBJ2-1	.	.	CASSEQGPIDEQFF